The 9 T cell receptor beta chains reported below all come from one sample, sequenced in a study of cytomegalovirus exposure and HLA in healthy donors. The study ran its PCR with 60 Vbeta and 13 Jbeta primers. The protocol was immunoSEQ multiplex PCR, while the TCRdb copy is restricted to in-frame clones and leaves out a portion. The sample lists over 95,000 clones, roughly three quarters occurring once. The specimen was PBMCs. All receptors come from a woman aged 40 to 49 in good health and CMV-seropositive.

The chain is built from TRBV7-2 and TRBJ2-1; 8 bases are a match to TRBD1. V shed 3 bases, J shed 7 bases, and the junction held 2 bases outside the gene matches. Germline values: CDR1 SGHTA, CDR2 FQGNSA. The CDR3 consists of 13 residues. The CDR3 nucleotides are TGTGCCAGCAGCTTCACAGGGGGGAATGAGCAGTTCTTC. Its protein is CASSFTGGNEQFF.

This chain connects TRBV11-2 to TRBJ2-1, with D possibly TRBD2 on 6 matching bases. Germline assignment: CDR1 SGHAT and CDR2 FQNNGV. V lost 6 bases and J 7 bases, leaving 22 bases between the germline ends. The CDR3 has 16 amino acids. CDR3 amino acids: CASRKPGRGRENEQFF. The DNA for the CDR3 is TGTGCCAGCAGGAAGCCCGGGCGGGGTCGCGAAAATGAGCAGTTCTTC.

This chain uses TRBV19 with TRBJ1-2, with D hard to call. CDR3 length: 15 amino acids. V was trimmed by 0 bases and J by 0 bases, leaving 8 bases between them. CDR1 and CDR2 from the germline V gene are LNHDA and SQIVND (reference sequence). CDR3 residues: CASSIEIPANYGYTF. As DNA, the CDR3 is TGTGCCAGTAGTATAGAAATTCCGGCTAACTATGGCTACACCTTC.

The gene calls are TRBV9 and TRBJ2-3; D not certain. This CDR3 has 13 residues. V gave up 0 bases and J gave up 6 bases, with 8 bases separating them. CDR1 and CDR2 from the germline V gene are SGDLS and YYNGEE. The CDR3 loop is CASSVGGPDTQYF. CDR3 bases: TGTGCCAGCAGCGTAGGAGGCCCCGATACGCAGTATTTT.

CDR3 DNA: TGTGCCAGCAGTGAACTGGCAGGGACAAACACTGAAGCTTTCTTT. Protein sequence: CASSELAGTNTEAFF. The chain links TRBV6-1 to TRBJ1-1; a weak D match, TRBD1 (6 bases). The germline V gene has CDR1 MNHNS and CDR2 SASEGT. The CDR3 runs to 15 residues. Trimming pared 2 bases from V and 2 bases from J, leaving 12 bases between.

The chain is built from TRBV7-2 and TRBJ1-2; D is unclear. CDR1 and CDR2 (germline): SGHTA, FQGNSA. Trimming stripped 5 bases from V and 1 base from J, with 17 bases between. The CDR3 consists of 16 residues. The DNA for the CDR3 is TGTGCCAGCAGCCCCACCGTCCCTATCCTTAACTATGGCTACACCTTC. It encodes CASSPTVPILNYGYTF. Complete variable domain (other parts from reference TRBV7-2 and TRBJ1-2): GAGVSQSPSNKVTEKGKDVELRCDPISGHTALYWYRQSLGQGLEFLIYFQGNSAPDKSGLPSDRFSAERTGGSVSTLTIQRTQQEDSAVYLCASSPTVPILNYGYTFGSGTRLTVV.

The genes are TRBV19 and TRBJ1-3, with D hard to call. Trimming took off 10 bases at V and 2 bases at J, with 12 bases between the two ends. The CDR3 runs 13 residues. Germline CDR1 reads LNHDA; CDR2 reads SQIVND (reference sequence). The CDR3 is CATRKRTGNTIYF. DNA of the CDR3: TGTGCCACGAGGAAGCGAACTGGAAACACCATATATTTT.

This chain links TRBV4-1 with TRBJ1-6, with D possibly TRBD1 on 6 matching bases. The germline V gene encodes CDR1 MGHRA and CDR2 YSYEKL. V was clipped by 7 bases and J by 7 bases, with 20 bases between them. This CDR3 has 16 amino acids. Written as DNA, the CDR3 is TGCGCCAGCAACCCTCCGGGGGGCGCAGGGAATTCACCCCTCCACTTT. It yields the protein CASNPPGGAGNSPLHF.

This clone was seen a handful of times. The same CDR3 can be traced to other DNA sequences in this sample. The CDR3 bases are TGTGCCAGCAGCTGGACTAGCGGGGGGAAGGAGACCCAGTACTTC. It translates to CASSWTSGGKETQYF. The chain combines TRBV7-2 with TRBJ2-5; 14 positions match TRBD2. Germline CDR1 SGHTA, CDR2 FQGNSA. The CDR3 spans 15 residues. V trimming: 4 bases; J trimming: 5 bases; junction bases outside the gene matches: 3.